The rows below give T cell receptor beta chains drawn from one sample of a study of shared clonotypes between healthy human individuals. Only in-frame clones appear in the TCRdb table, and some are missing; sequencing was by immunoSEQ multiplex PCR. This sample has approximately 1.5 million clones, with less than 99% found just once. Sequences were obtained from naive CD4+ T cells sorted from blood. These receptors were taken from a man between 25 and 39 years old in good health. Both conserved end residues are part of each CDR3. A D gene is named only where the DNA matches it firmly. Only some rows state a clone size, as once, few, many or a class for expanded clones.

V	length	D	J	size	DNA	CDR3
TRBV11-2	14	-	TRBJ2-1	-	TGTGCCAGCAGCTTAGTTGGGGGGCTCGATGAGCAGTTCTTC	CASSLVGGLDEQFF
TRBV11-2	16	TRBD2	TRBJ2-7	-	TGTGCCAGCAGCTTACGGTCTAGCGGTAGCTCCTACGAGCAGTACTTC	CASSLRSSGSSYEQYF
TRBV9	13	TRBD1	TRBJ2-1	-	TGTGCCAGCAGAGAACAGGGGGCGCTTGAGCAGTTCTTC	CASREQGALEQFF
TRBV27	14	-	TRBJ2-7	-	TGTGCCAGCAGCCTAAGTCCACAGACCTACGAGCAGTACTTC	CASSLSPQTYEQYF
TRBV11-1	15	-	TRBJ2-1	-	TGTGCCAGCAGCTTAAGCTATGGGGAAAACAATGAGCAGTTCTTC	CASSLSYGENNEQFF
TRBV28	14	TRBD1	TRBJ2-7	-	TGTGCCAGCACCCCGGGACAGGATTACTACGAGCAGTACTTC	CASTPGQDYYEQYF
TRBV28	15	TRBD2	TRBJ2-7	-	TGTGCCAGCAGCGTAGCGGGAGCGGACTCCTACGAGCAGTACTTC	CASSVAGADSYEQYF
TRBV6-5	12	-	TRBJ1-4	-	TGTGCCAGCAGCCTGGGGGGGGGAAAACTGTTTTTT	CASSLGGGKLFF
TRBV9	16	TRBD2	TRBJ2-3	-	TGTGCCAGCAGCTCAACCGGGACTACCAACACAGATACGCAGTATTTT	CASSSTGTTNTDTQYF
TRBV18	16	TRBD1	TRBJ1-4	once	TGTGCCAGCTCACCGAGGGGACAGGGCGCCAAAGAAAAACTGTTTTTT	CASSPRGQGAKEKLFF
TRBV28	14	TRBD1	TRBJ2-7	few	TGTGCCAGCTGGGCCGGGACAGGGGCCTACGAGCAGTACTTC	CASWAGTGAYEQYF
TRBV10-1	14	-	TRBJ2-1	-	TGCGCCAGCAGTGCGACCGGGACTCCTAGGGAGCAGTTCTTC	CASSATGTPREQFF
TRBV7-9	17	TRBD2	TRBJ2-7	-	TGTGCCAGCAGCTTAATGAGGAGCGGGAGGGCTCCCTACGAGCAGTACTTC	CASSLMRSGRAPYEQYF
TRBV9	13	-	TRBJ2-3	-	TGTGCCAGCAGCGGAGCGGCGGCAGATACGCAGTATTTT	CASSGAAADTQYF
TRBV28	12	-	TRBJ2-5	-	TGTGCCAGCAGTTCACCTCGAGAGACCCAGTACTTC	CASSSPRETQYF